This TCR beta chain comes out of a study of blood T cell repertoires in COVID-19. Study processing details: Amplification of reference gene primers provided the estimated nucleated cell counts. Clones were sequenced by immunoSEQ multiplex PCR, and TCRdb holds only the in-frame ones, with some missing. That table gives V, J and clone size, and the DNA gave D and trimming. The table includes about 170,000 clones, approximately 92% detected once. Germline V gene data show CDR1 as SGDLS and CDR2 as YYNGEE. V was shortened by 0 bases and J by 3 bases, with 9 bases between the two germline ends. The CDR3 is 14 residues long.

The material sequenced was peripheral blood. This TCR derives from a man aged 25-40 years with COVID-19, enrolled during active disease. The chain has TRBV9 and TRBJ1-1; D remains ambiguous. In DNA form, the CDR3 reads TGTGCCAGCAGCGTAGATAACACCGACACTGAAGCTTTCTTT. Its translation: CASSVDNTDTEAFF.